What follows are 8 T cell receptor beta chains derived from one specimen sequenced in a study of T-cell reconstitution after alpha-beta-depleted transplantation in children. Construction of the TCRbeta library involved unique molecular identifiers. TCRdb re-derived calls from the PCR reads in MiXCR, one entry per CDR3 protein. The data show about 16,000 distinct CDR3 sequences, roughly 8.2% seen once. Sequencing was performed on PBMCs, mostly from graft donor cells, taken 60 days after TCRalphabeta/CD19-depleted stem cell transplant. The receptors stem from a boy under two years old who had a stem cell transplant for Wiskott-Aldrich syndrome, so the T cells may come from the graft donor.

This clonotype was found many times. The V call is TRBV5-1, the J call TRBJ2-3; D unclear. Trimming pared 0 bases from V and 8 bases from J, leaving 13 bases between. Looked up from germline, CDR1 is SGHRS and CDR2 is YFSETQ. The CDR3 extends over 14 amino acids. The CDR3 region has the DNA TGCGCCAGCAGCTTGGCCGGGCAGGCTCTTACGCAGTATTTT. It codes for CASSLAGQALTQYF.

This clonotype was counted ten times or more. The CDR3: CATSALAGGGETQYF. The CDR3 region has the DNA TGTGCCACCAGTGCCCTAGCGGGGGGCGGGGAGACCCAGTACTTC. The gene calls are TRBV24-1 and TRBJ2-5, with 11 bases that match TRBD2. This CDR3 spans 15 amino acids. Trimming cost V 5 bases and J 5 bases; bases outside gene matches: 6. Looked up from germline, CDR1 is KGHDR and CDR2 is SFDVKD.

At least ten counts were recorded for this clonotype. The chain couples TRBV25-1 to TRBJ2-3; D remains ambiguous. This CDR3 spans 14 amino acids. Between the trimmed V and J ends, which lost 5 bases and 3 bases, there was a span of 12 bases. Germline V gives CDR1 MGHDK, CDR2 SYGVNS. The CDR3 coding sequence is TGTGCCAGCAGTCGGGCAAGTATTACAGATACGCAGTATTTT. This encodes CASSRASITDTQYF.

This clonotype was observed many times. The chain is built from TRBV29-1 and TRBJ1-1, with D perhaps matching TRBD1 (5 bases). The CDR3 is made up of 13 amino acids. V lost 5 bases, J lost 4 bases, and 14 bases lay in between. Germline CDR1 SQVTM, CDR2 ANQGSEA. Here the CDR3 reads CSVSKGATTEAFF. As DNA, the CDR3 is TGCAGCGTTTCGAAAGGGGCGACCACTGAAGCTTTCTTT.

The CDR3 coding sequence is TGTGCCAGCAGTGGACCCACGGCGGTCGGGACTGAAGCTTTCTTT. Its protein is CASSGPTAVGTEAFF. The V and J genes are TRBV6-1 and TRBJ1-1, with D hard to call. The CDR3 is 15 amino acids. Trimming shortened V by 4 bases and J by 5 bases, and 17 bases separated the two germline ends. CDR1 is MNHNS and CDR2 is SASEGT in the germline V gene.

In this sample, this clonotype turned up many times. V gene TRBV6-1 combines with J gene TRBJ2-7; 10 nucleotides agree with TRBD1. The CDR3 has 15 amino acids. Unmatched junction bases numbered 9, after V lost 7 bases and J lost 3 bases. Germline V gene data show CDR1 as MNHNS and CDR2 as SASEGT. DNA of the CDR3: TGTGCCAGCACCGCCCGACAGGGGGCCCTCTACGAGCAGTACTTC. Translating it yields CASTARQGALYEQYF.

This clonotype was observed a handful of times. This rearrangement joins TRBV7-9 to TRBJ2-7; 7 bases match TRBD1. The germline V gene has CDR1 SEHNR and CDR2 FQNEAQ (reference sequence). With V trimmed by 5 bases and J by 0 bases, 7 bases remained unmatched. This CDR3 region has 15 residues. CDR3 sequence reads: CASSPTGISSYEQYF. CDR3 DNA: TGTGCCAGCAGCCCGACAGGGATTAGCTCCTACGAGCAGTACTTC.

Many counts were recorded for this clonotype. The chain employs TRBV7-9 and TRBJ1-5; TRBD1 is a possible D gene (5 bases). The CDR3 consists of 14 residues. Trimming removed 11 bases from V and 0 bases from J, with 14 bases in between. Germline values: CDR1 SEHNR, CDR2 FQNEAQ (reference sequence). CDR3 DNA: TGTGCCTCTGGGGGAATGGGTAGCAATCAGCCCCAGCATTTT. Its protein is CASGGMGSNQPQHF.